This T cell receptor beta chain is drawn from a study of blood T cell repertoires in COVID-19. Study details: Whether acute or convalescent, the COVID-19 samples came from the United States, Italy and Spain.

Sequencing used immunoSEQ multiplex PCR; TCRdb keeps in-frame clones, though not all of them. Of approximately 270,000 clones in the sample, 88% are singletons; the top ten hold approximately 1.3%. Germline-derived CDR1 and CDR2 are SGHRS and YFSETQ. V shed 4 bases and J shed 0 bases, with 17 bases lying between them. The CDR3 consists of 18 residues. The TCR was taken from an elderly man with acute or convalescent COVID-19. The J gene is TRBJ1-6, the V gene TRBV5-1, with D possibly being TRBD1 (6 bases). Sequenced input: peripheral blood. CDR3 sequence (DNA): TGCGCCAGCAGCCTCCAATCGGGGGGCGACTCCTATAATTCACCCCTCCACTTT. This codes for CASSLQSGGDSYNSPLHF.